The source of this TCR beta chain is a study of metastatic and nonmetastatic thyroid tumors. Study at large: Repertoires from blood and tumor or nodule tissue of malignant and benign thyroid patients were compared. Study-wide points: Significantly higher TCR beta diversity was reportedly seen in malignant thyroid tumors than benign nodules, in blood and tumor.

Each patient went into thyroid surgery without having received any treatment. In the source study's methods: Differences in CDR3 between clinicopathological groups were drawn on to build a classifier intended to discriminate distant-metastatic papillary thyroid cancer patients. Via MiXCR, TCRdb re-called the PCR reads. TCRdb, not the authors, supplied the V and J calls. The sample includes more than 40,000 clones, 4% to 5% seen only once; the top ten take over 8%. Germline loops: CDR1 MNHNS, CDR2 SASEGT. The CDR3 consists of 15 residues. V gave up 10 bases and J gave up 5 bases; unmatched junction bases: 15. This clone was observed at least ten times. Antigen unknown.

Sequencing input: blood. The sequence was obtained from a female donor with papillary thyroid cancer or a benign thyroid nodule (not recorded which). Some clones in this sample may be carry-over from other donors' samples. The chain carries TRBV6-1 and TRBJ2-7; 9 bases fit TRBD1. This CDR3 is CATLEFRQGEDEQYF. The CDR3 DNA reads TGTGCCACCCTCGAGTTCCGACAGGGGGAGGACGAGCAGTACTTC.